These 27 T cell receptor beta chains came from one sample sequenced in a study of cytomegalovirus exposure and HLA in healthy donors. Primers included in the PCR were 60 Vbeta and 13 Jbeta primers. Here immunoSEQ multiplex PCR was the method, and the copy in TCRdb shows in-frame clones only, minus some. The sample totals 90,000 to 100,000 clones. The specimen was PBMCs. All receptors come from a woman in her twenties or thirties in good health and CMV-seronegative.

This sequence joins TRBV11-1 and TRBJ1-1; 7 nucleotides match TRBD1. With 1 base clipped from V and 2 bases from J, the junction kept 7 bases outside the gene matches. From germline, CDR1 is SGHAT and CDR2 FQDESV (reference sequence). The CDR3 is made up of 16 amino acids. This chain's CDR3 is CASSLGRTGTNTEAFF. CDR3 nucleotide sequence: TGTGCCAGCAGCTTAGGGAGGACAGGAACTAACACTGAAGCTTTCTTT.

Comment on this clone: The junction departs from germline at one end; a sequencing error may be responsible. V and J are TRBV5-1 and TRBJ1-4, with D hard to call. Germline loops: CDR1 SGHRS, CDR2 YFSETQ. This CDR3 comprises 13 residues. CDR3 protein: CASSLDLNEKLFF. DNA of the CDR3: TGTGCCAGCAGCTTGGATCTGAATGAAAAACTGTTTTTT.

The rearrangement links TRBV5-6 to TRBJ2-7, with D possibly TRBD1 on 6 matching bases. Looked up from germline, CDR1 is SGHDT and CDR2 is YYEEEE. This CDR3 is built from 15 residues. V was clipped by 4 bases and J by 6 bases, with 20 bases between them. CDR3 DNA: TGTGCCAGCAGCCCGCCCAGGGGCCCCGGGTCCGAGCAGTACTTC. Its translation is CASSPPRGPGSEQYF. The full variable domain, rest sourced from reference TRBV5-6 and TRBJ2-7, is DAGVTQSPTHLIKTRGQQVTLRCSPKSGHDTVSWYQQALGQGPQFIFQYYEEEERQRGNFPDRFSGHQFPNYSSELNVNALLLGDSALYLCASSPPRGPGSEQYFGPGTRLTVT.

This chain connects TRBV29-1 to TRBJ1-1; TRBD1 agrees at 8 bases. V shed 6 bases and J 2 bases; nucleotides not matched to a gene: 8. The germline CDR1 and CDR2 sequences are SQVTM and ANQGSEA. The CDR3 has 14 residues. CDR3 nucleotides: TGCAGCGTAGCCCGGACAGGGCTAAACACTGAAGCTTTCTTT. Encoded protein: CSVARTGLNTEAFF.

The chain employs TRBV30 and TRBJ1-6, with a weak D call TRBD1 (6 bases). The germline CDR1 and CDR2 sequences are GTSNPN and SVGIG (reference sequence). CDR3 length equals 13 residues. Between the trimmed V and J ends, which lost 3 bases and 5 bases, there was a span of 8 bases. In nucleotides, the CDR3 is TGTGCCTGGAGGCGGACAGATAATTCACCCCTCCACTTT. Its translation is CAWRRTDNSPLHF.

The chain combines TRBV28 with TRBJ2-7, with unresolved D. V was cut by 2 bases and J by 4 bases, with 15 bases left in between. The V gene's germline CDR1 is MDHEN and CDR2 SYDVKM. The CDR3 extends over 15 amino acids. This CDR3 reads CASSLGPPRPYEQYF. The CDR3 nucleotides are TGTGCCAGCAGTTTAGGGCCCCCACGACCATACGAGCAGTACTTC.

The chain combines TRBV6-1 with TRBJ2-3; 9 bases fit TRBD2. Looked up from germline, CDR1 is MNHNS and CDR2 is SASEGT. The V and J ends lost 2 bases and 6 bases, in that order; junction bases with no gene match: 6. This CDR3 is 15 amino acids long. CDR3 protein: CASSELAGSGDTQYF. Here the CDR3 DNA reads TGTGCCAGCAGTGAACTAGCGGGATCAGGGGATACGCAGTATTTT.

The gene calls are TRBV10-3 and TRBJ1-3, with 7 bases identical to TRBD1. Germline CDR1 reads ENHRY; CDR2 reads SYGVKD. This CDR3 contains 14 residues. V shed 3 bases and J 4 bases; nucleotides not matched to a gene: 3. This CDR3 reads CAISEDRAGNTIYF. CDR3 nucleotides: TGTGCCATCAGTGAAGACAGGGCCGGAAACACCATATATTTT.

This chain joins TRBV7-2 and TRBJ2-5, with 9 nucleotides matching TRBD2. V lost 3 bases, J lost 3 bases, and 2 bases stayed unmatched. Germline CDR1 reads SGHTA; CDR2 reads FQGNSA. CDR3 length equals 14 residues. The CDR3 is CASSLASGEETQYF. The CDR3 DNA follows: TGTGCCAGCAGCTTGGCTAGCGGGGAAGAGACCCAGTACTTC.

CDR3 bases: TGTGCCAGCAGCGTAGACAGGATGGTAGAGACCCAGTACTTC. Its translation is CASSVDRMVETQYF. This chain connects TRBV9 to TRBJ2-5; the D gene is possibly TRBD1 (5 bases). The length of the CDR3 is 14 residues. Between the trimmed V and J ends, which lost 0 bases and 4 bases, there was a span of 10 bases. Germline CDR1 and CDR2: SGDLS and YYNGEE. Full variable domain (outside the CDR3, taken from reference TRBV9 and TRBJ2-5): DSGVTQTPKHLITATGQRVTLRCSPRSGDLSVYWYQQSLDQGLQFLIQYYNGEERAKGNILERFSAQQFPDLHSELNLSSLELGDSALYFCASSVDRMVETQYFGPGTRLLVL.

Details on this clone: The junction departs from germline at one end; a sequencing error may be responsible. The V gene is TRBV15, the J gene TRBJ2-7; 8 nucleotides match TRBD2. This CDR3 is built from 13 residues. Germline lookup yields CDR1 LNHNV and CDR2 YYDKDF (reference sequence). In DNA, the CDR3 is TGTGCCACCAGCAGGGACCTCGGACTAGCTCCCTTCTTC. Its protein is CATSRDLGLAPFF.

The chain is built from TRBV5-1 and TRBJ2-5, with TRBD1 matching over 9 bases. CDR1 and CDR2 (germline): SGHRS, YFSETQ. The CDR3 contains 19 residues. Trimming took 0 bases from V and 2 from J; bases not matched to a gene: 14. The CDR3 loop is CASSLVGLTGGAGQETQYF. The CDR3 nucleotides read TGCGCCAGCAGCTTGGTCGGACTAACAGGGGGCGCGGGGCAAGAGACCCAGTACTTC.

V gene TRBV27 combines with J gene TRBJ2-7; TRBD2 might be the D (5 bases). Germline loops: CDR1 MNHEY, CDR2 SMNVEV (reference sequence). V lost 3 bases, J lost 6 bases, and 6 bases lay in between. The CDR3 loop spans 11 amino acids. In DNA form, the CDR3 reads TGTGCCAGCAGTTTCCGGGGCGAGCAGTACTTC. Amino acid sequence: CASSFRGEQYF.

The V gene is TRBV15, the J gene TRBJ1-5, with D tentatively TRBD1 (5 bases). Trimming stripped 0 bases from V and 4 bases from J, with 10 bases between. The germline CDR1 and CDR2 sequences are LNHNV and YYDKDF (reference sequence). This CDR3 is built from 15 residues. In DNA, the CDR3 is TGTGCCACCAGCAGAGACAGGGCATCAAATCAGCCCCAGCATTTT. Amino acid sequence: CATSRDRASNQPQHF.

The chain uses TRBV28 and TRBJ2-7; maybe TRBD2 (5 bases). V was cut by 3 bases and J by 3 bases, with 9 bases left in between. Looked up from germline, CDR1 is MDHEN and CDR2 is SYDVKM. This CDR3 contains 13 residues. The CDR3 spells CASSFLAFYEQYF. CDR3 nucleotides: TGTGCCAGCAGTTTCTTAGCGTTCTACGAGCAGTACTTC.

This chain connects TRBV6-5 to TRBJ1-1, with 7 bases that match TRBD1. Per the germline V gene, CDR1 is MNHEY and CDR2 is SVGAGI. V lost 6 bases and J lost 1; bases outside the gene matches: 5. The CDR3 is 14 amino acids. The DNA for the CDR3 is TGTGCCAGCAGACTTAGACAGGGGAACACTGAAGCTTTCTTT. It encodes CASRLRQGNTEAFF.

The gene calls are TRBV7-9 and TRBJ1-4, with a tentative D call TRBD1 (6 bases). The ends were cut back, 2 bases at V and 8 bases at J, with 12 bases in the middle. CDR1 is SEHNR and CDR2 is FQNEAQ in the germline V gene (reference sequence). The CDR3 loop spans 14 amino acids. Here the CDR3 reads CASSLRGGREKLFF. CDR3 coding DNA: TGTGCCAGCAGCTTAAGAGGGGGACGGGAAAAACTGTTTTTT.

V gene TRBV27 combines with J gene TRBJ2-1, with 7 bases lining up with TRBD2. Germline-derived CDR1 and CDR2 are MNHEY and SMNVEV (reference sequence). J lost 6 bases, V lost 3 bases, and 11 bases had no gene match. This CDR3 has 16 amino acids. The CDR3, as DNA: TGTGCCAGCAGTTTCAAGCCCCGACTAGCAGGCAATGAGCAGTTCTTC. Amino acid sequence: CASSFKPRLAGNEQFF.

The genes are TRBV7-8 and TRBJ1-4; no clear D. Germline V gene lookup returns CDR1 SGHVS and CDR2 FQNEAQ. CDR3 length equals 14 residues. Deletions cut 8 bases from V and 8 bases from J, with 18 bases between. CDR3 in amino acids: CASGPRRAQEKLFF. For the CDR3, the DNA is TGTGCCAGCGGGCCGAGGCGGGCGCAGGAAAAACTGTTTTTT.

V usage is TRBV4-2 and J usage is TRBJ2-7, with TRBD2 identical over 13 bases. CDR3 size: 15 residues. Per the germline V gene, CDR1 is LGHNA and CDR2 is YNFKEQ. The V segment lost 3 bases and the J segment 2 bases; nucleotides outside the gene matches: 1. CDR3 loop: CASSQGLAGPYEQYF. CDR3 sequence (DNA): TGTGCCAGCAGCCAGGGACTAGCGGGGCCCTACGAGCAGTACTTC.

The chain recombines TRBV19 with TRBJ2-7, with D maybe TRBD1 (5 bases). This CDR3 contains 14 residues. Germline loops: CDR1 LNHDA, CDR2 SQIVND (reference sequence). Trimming cost V 3 bases and J 4 bases, with 13 bases left between them. The CDR3 nucleotides are TGTGCCAGTAGTATTATGGGCAGGGATTACGAGCAGTACTTC. It specifies CASSIMGRDYEQYF.

The rearrangement uses TRBV28 and TRBJ1-1, with 11 bases lining up with TRBD1. The germline CDR1 and CDR2 sequences are MDHEN and SYDVKM. V was clipped by 8 bases and J by 5 bases; unmatched bases: 13. This CDR3 spans 16 amino acids. CDR3 sequence reads: CASALADRGRSTEAFF. The CDR3 DNA sequence: TGTGCCAGCGCCCTTGCGGACAGGGGGCGCAGTACTGAAGCTTTCTTT.

Worth noting for this clone: This same CDR3 is encoded by further DNA sequences in the sample. The chain couples TRBV19 to TRBJ1-1, with unresolved D. V lost 1 base to trimming and J lost 6 bases, with 6 bases between them. The CDR3 covers 12 residues. Germline V gene lookup returns CDR1 LNHDA and CDR2 SQIVND (reference sequence). The CDR3 coding sequence is TGTGCCAGTAGTATAGGGCAGGCTGAAGCTTTCTTT. It specifies CASSIGQAEAFF.

The genes are TRBV5-1 and TRBJ1-1, with a weak D call TRBD1 (6 bases). The ends were cut back, 2 bases at V and 4 bases at J, with 15 bases in the middle. Germline CDR1 is SGHRS and CDR2 is YFSETQ. This CDR3 is 15 amino acids long. As DNA, the CDR3 is TGCGCCAGCAGCTTTAGCGCAGGGGAGGGCACTGAAGCTTTCTTT. It specifies CASSFSAGEGTEAFF.

The chain uses TRBV7-2 and TRBJ1-1; TRBD1 might be the D (6 bases). Trimming pared 2 bases from V and 0 bases from J, leaving 13 bases between. The CDR3 runs 16 residues. Germline CDR1 and CDR2: SGHTA and FQGNSA. The CDR3 is CASSLIPGQVNTEAFF. The CDR3 region has the DNA TGTGCCAGCAGCTTAATTCCGGGACAAGTGAACACTGAAGCTTTCTTT.

The rearrangement joins TRBV6-1 to TRBJ1-2; perhaps TRBD1 as D (6 bases). The CDR3 is made up of 13 amino acids. V was clipped by 4 bases and J by 7 bases, with 13 bases between them. In germline, CDR1 is MNHNS, CDR2 SASEGT. The CDR3 region is CASSAVVRGGYTF. Written as DNA, the CDR3 is TGTGCCAGCAGTGCAGTCGTCAGGGGTGGCTACACCTTC.

CDR3 DNA: TGTGCCAGCAGCGTAGAACTAAACAGGGTATCGAGCACTGAAGCTTTCTTT. Protein product: CASSVELNRVSSTEAFF. The chain is built from TRBV5-4 and TRBJ1-1; TRBD1 might be the D (6 bases). This CDR3 is built from 17 residues. Deletions cut 4 bases from V and 4 bases from J, with 23 bases between. Germline loops: CDR1 SGHNT, CDR2 YYREEE (reference sequence).